The clone carrying this TCR beta chain was seen repeatedly, ten times or more. Each sequencing run yielded over 160 million TCR-beta sequences from 15-18 subjects. Using its own MiXCR run on the 5' RACE reads, TCRdb lists one record per CDR3 protein. The sample lists tens of thousands of distinct CDR3 sequences; 3% to 4% were seen once. This sample stems from a study of neurological immune-mediated disorders. The sample was PBMCs. This TCR came from a woman aged 45-65 years with multiple sclerosis.

The CDR3 loop reads CASSRGPNTEAFF. The DNA for the CDR3 is TGTGCCAGCAGCAGAGGCCCGAACACTGAAGCTTTCTTT. The V and J genes are TRBV7-2 and TRBJ1-1; D uncertain. The CDR3 extends over 13 amino acids. The germline V and J ends were trimmed by 5 bases and 1 base, with 8 bases remaining between them. Germline assignment: CDR1 SGHTA and CDR2 FQGNSA.